This T cell receptor (beta chain) was documented in a study of beta chain features in type 1 diabetes. Study as a whole: Patients did not differ from healthy donors in age, gender or cell yield. General study points: Type 1 diabetes patients showed a moderate but significant shortening of TCRB CDR3s in all four CD4+ subsets. The cDNA sequencing approach could over-represent high-TCR-expressing cells.

The sample holds a few counts of this clone. What it binds is unknown. CD45RO/CCR7/CD25/CD127/CD95/CD27 sorting isolated CD4+ naive, central memory, regulatory and stem cell-like memory cells. cDNA synthesis used the whole RNA isolate, giving expressed TCRB sequences. Here immunoSEQ multiplex PCR was the method, and the copy in TCRdb shows in-frame clones only, minus some. Of 100,000 to 150,000 clones in the sample, approximately 10% are singletons; the top ten hold around 0.7%. Germline loops: CDR1 SQVTM, CDR2 ANQGSEA. Trimming at V came to 4 bases and at J to 10 bases, leaving 7 bases not matched to a gene. This CDR3 comprises 12 residues.

Sequenced material: central memory CD4+ T cells from blood. The chain joins TRBV29-1 to TRBJ2-1, with 7 bases fitting TRBD2. The clonotype was recovered from a young man with type 1 diabetes. In DNA form, the CDR3 reads TGCAGCGTTGGGGACTGGGGGGGGGAGCAGTTCTTC. Amino acid sequence: CSVGDWGGEQFF.